Below, 11 T cell receptor beta chains from the same sample are listed, as sequenced in a study of T cells after posttransplantation cyclophosphamide. Only in-frame clones appear in the TCRdb table, and some are missing; sequencing was by immunoSEQ multiplex PCR. The data contain over 20,000 clones, nearly 99% of them singletons. Sequenced: naive CD8+ T cells sorted from PBMCs. These receptor sequences come from a middle-aged man in good health, CMV-negative, and a related stem cell transplant donor.

The rearrangement joins TRBV4-1 to TRBJ2-1, with a possible D match to TRBD2 (5 bases). Germline CDR1 and CDR2: MGHRA and YSYEKL. Trimming pared 4 bases from V and 0 bases from J, leaving 16 bases between. This CDR3 has 17 amino acids. The CDR3 nucleotides are TGCGCCAGCAGCCTCTCGAGCCCGGGAATCTCCTACAATGAGCAGTTCTTC. As protein: CASSLSSPGISYNEQFF.

This chain uses TRBV28 with TRBJ2-1, with a weak D call TRBD2 (6 bases). The germline V and J ends were trimmed by 7 bases and 1 base, with 11 bases remaining between them. Germline V lookup: CDR1 MDHEN, CDR2 SYDVKM. The CDR3 consists of 14 residues. The CDR3, as DNA: TGTGCCAGCACCATAGCGGATTCCTACAATGAGCAGTTCTTC. This encodes CASTIADSYNEQFF. Supplemented by reference TRBV28 and TRBJ2-1, the full variable domain reads DVKVTQSSRYLVKRTGEKVFLECVQDMDHENMFWYRQDPGLGLRLIYFSYDVKMKEKGDIPEGYSVSREKKERFSLILESASTNQTSMYLCASTIADSYNEQFFGPGTRLTVL.

This chain joins TRBV19 and TRBJ2-7; D possibly corresponds to TRBD2 (6 bases). The V gene lost 1 base and the J gene lost 1 base, with 8 bases spanning the gap. There are 14 residues in the CDR3. The germline V gene encodes CDR1 LNHDA and CDR2 SQIVND (reference sequence). In DNA form, the CDR3 reads TGTGCCAGTAGTATAGGCGGGGAATCCTACGAGCAGTACTTC. Translation gives CASSIGGESYEQYF. Combining the CDR3 with reference TRBV19 and TRBJ2-7 gives the whole variable domain DGGITQSPKYLFRKEGQNVTLSCEQNLNHDAMYWYRQDPGQGLRLIYYSQIVNDFQKGDIAEGYSVSREKKESFPLTVTSAQKNPTAFYLCASSIGGESYEQYFGPGTRLTVT.

As for this clone: Relative to the germline gene, one junction end is altered; a read error may explain this. Other nucleotide sequences in the sample specify the same CDR3. This chain links TRBV28 with TRBJ1-2; 7 bases line up with TRBD1. Germline CDR1 and CDR2: MDHEN and SYDVKM. This CDR3 spans 16 amino acids. The CDR3 spells CASSSGQTLTNYGYTF. CDR3 in DNA: TGTGCCAGCAGCTCGGGACAGACCCTAACTAACTATGGCTACACCTTT.

The chain uses TRBV19 and TRBJ1-2; TRBD1 aligns across 7 bases. This CDR3 has 14 residues. After removal of 4 bases from V and 8 bases from J, the junction contained 10 bases not matched to a gene. From germline, CDR1 is LNHDA and CDR2 SQIVND (reference sequence). The CDR3 region is CASSSWQGEHGYTF. CDR3 DNA: TGTGCCAGTAGTAGCTGGCAGGGGGAACACGGCTACACCTTC.

V usage is TRBV29-1 and J usage is TRBJ2-7; tentatively, D is TRBD2 (6 bases). CDR1 and CDR2 from the germline V gene are SQVTM and ANQGSEA. The CDR3 is made up of 13 amino acids. Trimming removed 4 bases from V and 1 base from J, with 11 bases in between. In DNA, the CDR3 is TGCAGCGTTGCTCAGGGAGGATCCTACGAGCAGTACTTC. It yields the protein CSVAQGGSYEQYF.

The V call is TRBV5-4, the J call TRBJ2-5, with a tentative D call TRBD2 (6 bases). This CDR3 contains 15 residues. V was pared by 2 bases and J by 5 bases, with 16 bases between. The germline gives CDR1 SGHNT, CDR2 YYREEE (reference sequence). CDR3 protein: CASSFGSGVRETQYF. The CDR3 DNA follows: TGTGCCAGCAGCTTTGGGTCGGGGGTTAGGGAGACCCAGTACTTC. The entire variable domain, with the rest obtained from reference TRBV5-4 and TRBJ2-5, is as follows: ETGVTQSPTHLIKTRGQQVTLRCSSQSGHNTVSWYQQALGQGPQFIFQYYREEENGRGNFPPRFSGLQFPNYSSELNVNALELDDSALYLCASSFGSGVRETQYFGPGTRLLVL.

This chain uses TRBV27 with TRBJ2-7; D is uncertain. Trimming removed 3 bases at V and 0 bases at J, with 9 bases between. The CDR3 is 14 amino acids. Germline V gene lookup returns CDR1 MNHEY and CDR2 SMNVEV (reference sequence). CDR3 protein: CASSFDPSSYEQYF. In nucleotides, the CDR3 is TGTGCCAGCAGTTTCGATCCTAGCTCCTACGAGCAGTACTTC.

The chain joins TRBV13 to TRBJ2-1; 8 bases are a match to TRBD1. Unmatched junction bases numbered 5, after V lost 3 bases and J lost 4 bases. This CDR3 has 15 amino acids. Germline loops: CDR1 PRHDT, CDR2 FYEKMQ (reference sequence). The chain's CDR3 is CASSLMQGAYNEQFF. In DNA form, the CDR3 reads TGTGCCAGCAGCTTGATGCAGGGGGCGTACAATGAGCAGTTCTTC.

The V and J genes are TRBV10-3 and TRBJ2-1; 11 bases align to TRBD2. CDR3 size: 14 residues. The trim removed 9 bases at V and 0 bases at J, leaving 1 base unmatched. Germline CDR1 reads ENHRY; CDR2 reads SYGVKD. The CDR3 sequence is CAIGLAGSYNEQFF. CDR3 nucleotides: TGTGCCATAGGACTAGCGGGCTCCTACAATGAGCAGTTCTTC.

The V and J genes are TRBV25-1 and TRBJ2-1; 8 bases are a match to TRBD2. The V and J ends lost 3 bases and 5 bases, in that order; junction bases with no gene match: 9. This CDR3 comprises 16 residues. CDR1 MGHDK and CDR2 SYGVNS come from the germline V gene. The CDR3 sequence is CASSDLGLAADNEQFF. CDR3 coding DNA: TGTGCCAGCAGTGATTTAGGACTAGCTGCAGACAATGAGCAGTTCTTC.